This TCR beta chain was observed in a study of blood T cell repertoires in COVID-19. Study overall: PBMCs, B-cell-depleted T cells, or T cells provided the cDNA or gDNA that made up the material.

The method was immunoSEQ multiplex PCR; TCRdb's version includes in-frame clones alone and lacks a portion of them. The sample has under 200,000 clones, about 80% seen once. Germline CDR1 is SQVTM and CDR2 is ANQGSEA. This CDR3 contains 11 residues. The V gene lost 7 bases and the J gene lost 7 bases, with 14 bases spanning the gap. The J gene is TRBJ2-7, the V gene TRBV29-1; D may be TRBD2 (6 bases). The receptor comes from a human donor with acute or convalescent COVID-19. The donor label of this sample is uncertain. The sequenced sample consisted of peripheral blood. The DNA for the CDR3 is TGCAGCGGAGGAGGGCGGCGGGAGCAGTACTTC. Translated, it gives CSGGGRREQYF.